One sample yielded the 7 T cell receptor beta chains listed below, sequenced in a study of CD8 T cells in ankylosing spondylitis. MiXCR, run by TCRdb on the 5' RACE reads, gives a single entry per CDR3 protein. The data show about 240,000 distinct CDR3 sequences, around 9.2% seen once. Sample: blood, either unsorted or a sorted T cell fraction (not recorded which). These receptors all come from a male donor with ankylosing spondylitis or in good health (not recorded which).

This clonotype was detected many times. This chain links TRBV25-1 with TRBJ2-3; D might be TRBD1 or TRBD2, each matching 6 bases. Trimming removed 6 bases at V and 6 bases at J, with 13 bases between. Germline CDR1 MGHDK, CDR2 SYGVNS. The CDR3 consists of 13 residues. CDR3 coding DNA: TGTGCCAGCAGATCCCCGGGGGCGGATACGCAGTATTTT. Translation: CASRSPGADTQYF.

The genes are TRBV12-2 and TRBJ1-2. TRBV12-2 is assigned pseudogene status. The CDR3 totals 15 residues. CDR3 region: CASRTPAHLLRGYTF. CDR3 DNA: TGTGCAAGTCGCACGCCGGCTCACCTCTTGAGGGGCTACACCTTC.

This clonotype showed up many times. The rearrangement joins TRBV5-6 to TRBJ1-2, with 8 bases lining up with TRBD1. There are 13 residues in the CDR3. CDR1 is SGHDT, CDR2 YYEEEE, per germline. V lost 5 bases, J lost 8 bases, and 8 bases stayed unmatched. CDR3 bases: TGTGCCAGCAGGGAACAGGGGGTAGGAGGCTACACCTTC. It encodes CASREQGVGGYTF.

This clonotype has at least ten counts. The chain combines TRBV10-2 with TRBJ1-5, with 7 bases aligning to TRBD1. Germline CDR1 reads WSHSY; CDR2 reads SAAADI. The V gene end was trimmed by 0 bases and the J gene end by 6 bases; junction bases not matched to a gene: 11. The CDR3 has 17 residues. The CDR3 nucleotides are TGCGCCAGCAGTGAGTCAGGCAGGGGGACCGTTCGTCAGCCCCAGCATTTT. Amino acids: CASSESGRGTVRQPQHF.

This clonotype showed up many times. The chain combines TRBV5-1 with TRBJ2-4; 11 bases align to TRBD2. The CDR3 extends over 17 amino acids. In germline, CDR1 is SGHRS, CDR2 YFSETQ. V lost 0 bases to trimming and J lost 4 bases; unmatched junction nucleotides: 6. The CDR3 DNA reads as TGCGCCAGCAGCTTGGGACTAGCGGGATCGCCTAAAAACATTCAGTACTTC. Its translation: CASSLGLAGSPKNIQYF.

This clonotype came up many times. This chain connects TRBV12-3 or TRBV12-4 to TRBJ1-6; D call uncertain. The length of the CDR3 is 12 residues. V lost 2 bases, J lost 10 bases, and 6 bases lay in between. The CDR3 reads CASSLPSSPLHF. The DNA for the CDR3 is TGTGCCAGCAGTTTACCCAGCTCACCCCTCCACTTT.

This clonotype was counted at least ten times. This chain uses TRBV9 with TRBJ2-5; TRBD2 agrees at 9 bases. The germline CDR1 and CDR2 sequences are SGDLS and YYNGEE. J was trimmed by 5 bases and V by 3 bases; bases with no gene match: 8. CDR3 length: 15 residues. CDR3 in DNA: TGTGCCAGCAGCGCCCCGGCGGGGGGGCAGGAGACCCAGTACTTC. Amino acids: CASSAPAGGQETQYF.